The next 19 T cell receptor beta chains were all read from a single sample in a study of CD8 T cells in ankylosing spondylitis (dated by TCRdb to about 2017). The method was 5' RACE. TCRdb records Illumina HiSeq 2500 as the sequencer. TCRdb took the public reads, trimmed them with fastp at Q25, ran MiXCR for clone calling and kept in-frame beta chains. One record per CDR3 amino acid sequence lists the most common genes and DNA. The sample table records around 250,000 distinct CDR3 sequences; over 15% of these occur just once. Less than 35% of the sample is held by the ten biggest clonotypes. What was sequenced was blood, either unsorted or a sorted T cell fraction (not recorded which). The receptor source for this set is a male donor with ankylosing spondylitis or in good health (not recorded which).

This chain uses TRBV5-1 with TRBJ2-7, with TRBD1 matching over 8 bases. CDR1 and CDR2 from the germline V gene are SGHRS and YFSETQ. Losses at the gene ends were 4 bases for V and 2 bases for J; bases not matched to a gene: 8. The CDR3 spans 15 residues. The CDR3 nucleotides read TGCGCCAGCAGCCCAGACAGGGGATTTGCCTACGAGCAGTACTTC. This sequence encodes CASSPDRGFAYEQYF. The full variable domain, its missing parts supplied by reference TRBV5-1 and TRBJ2-7, is KAGVTQTPRYLIKTRGQQVTLSCSPISGHRSVSWYQQTPGQGLQFLFEYFSETQRNKGNFPGRFSGRQFSNSRSEMNVSTLELGDSALYLCASSPDRGFAYEQYFGPGTRLTVT.

This rearrangement joins TRBV3-1 to TRBJ1-2; D gene ambiguous. Germline-derived CDR1 and CDR2 are LGHDT and YNNKEL (reference sequence). With 0 bases removed from V and 2 bases from J, the gap between germline ends came to 7 bases. The CDR3 extends over 14 amino acids. The CDR3 region has the DNA TGTGCCAGCAGCCAAGATGCGGGAAACTATGGCTACACCTTC. It codes for CASSQDAGNYGYTF.

The table lists this clonotype with a few counts. The J gene is TRBJ2-7, the V gene TRBV5-5; D not certain. This CDR3 region has 15 residues. Trimming cost V 3 bases and J 3 bases, with 16 bases left between them. Germline lookup yields CDR1 SGHKS and CDR2 YYEKEE (reference sequence). CDR3 amino acids: CASSSDPLGNYEQYF. The DNA of the CDR3 is TGTGCCAGCAGCTCGGACCCTCTCGGCAACTACGAGCAGTACTTC.

The table lists this clonotype with many counts. V and J are TRBV12-3 or TRBV12-4 and TRBJ2-1; 8 bases line up with TRBD2. The CDR3 consists of 16 residues. With V trimmed by 6 bases and J by 3 bases, 10 bases remained unmatched. CDR3 in DNA: TGTGCCAGCAGCCCGACCCAGCGGGAGTTCTACAATGAGCAGTTCTTC. It yields the protein CASSPTQREFYNEQFF.

This clonotype has just a few counts. The chain joins TRBV5-6 to TRBJ1-5, with a weak D call TRBD1 (6 bases). The CDR3 consists of 16 residues. The V gene's germline CDR1 is SGHDT and CDR2 YYEEEE. The germline V and J ends were trimmed by 0 bases and 4 bases, with 14 bases remaining between them. Here the CDR3 DNA reads TGTGCCAGCAGCTTGGGGGGTGGGGGGCCGAATCAGCCCCAGCATTTT. It translates to CASSLGGGGPNQPQHF. Full variable domain (missing parts from reference TRBV5-6 and TRBJ1-5): DAGVTQSPTHLIKTRGQQVTLRCSPKSGHDTVSWYQQALGQGPQFIFQYYEEEERQRGNFPDRFSGHQFPNYSSELNVNALLLGDSALYLCASSLGGGGPNQPQHFGDGTRLSIL.

The table lists this clonotype with a count of one. This chain connects TRBV10-3 to TRBJ1-1, with a tentative D call TRBD1 (5 bases). The V end lost 9 bases, the J end lost 1 base, and 12 bases lay between the germline ends. CDR3 length: 13 residues. Looked up from germline, CDR1 is ENHRY and CDR2 is SYGVKD. The CDR3 region is CAMKRGTNTEAFF. The CDR3 DNA follows: TGTGCCATGAAACGGGGGACGAACACTGAAGCTTTCTTT.

This clonotype occurred a few times. V usage is TRBV11-2 and J usage is TRBJ1-1; D is undetermined. Germline CDR1 reads SGHAT; CDR2 reads FQNNGV. The CDR3 sequence is 12 residues long. Trimming took off 5 bases at V and 5 bases at J, with 9 bases between the two ends. The CDR3 DNA follows: TGTGCCAGCAGCAGGGTTTCGACTGAAGCTTTCTTT. It translates to CASSRVSTEAFF.

This chain joins TRBV28 and TRBJ2-7; the match to TRBD1 covers 7 bases. Germline V lookup: CDR1 MDHEN, CDR2 SYDVKM. Unmatched junction bases numbered 9, after V lost 7 bases and J lost 3 bases. The CDR3 totals 14 residues. The CDR3 loop is CASILRAGGYEQYF. The CDR3 nucleotides are TGTGCCAGCATCCTACGGGCAGGGGGCTACGAGCAGTACTTC.

This clonotype was seen a few times. This chain joins TRBV10-3 and TRBJ2-1; D remains unclear. This CDR3 comprises 13 residues. Germline-derived CDR1 and CDR2 are ENHRY and SYGVKD. With 0 bases removed from V and 6 bases from J, the gap between germline ends came to 6 bases. The CDR3 here is CAISESAGNEQFF. DNA of the CDR3: TGTGCCATCAGTGAGTCGGCCGGCAATGAGCAGTTCTTC.

This clonotype was detected only a few times. The V gene is TRBV28, the J gene TRBJ1-1; D uncertain. Trimming left V 8 bases short and J 5 bases short, with 18 bases between. CDR3 length: 14 amino acids. Germline V gives CDR1 MDHEN, CDR2 SYDVKM. The CDR3 DNA is TGTGCCAGCTCCTTCGGGCTCCTTGGTACTGAAGCTTTCTTT. Translation: CASSFGLLGTEAFF.

This clonotype occurred many times. The chain couples TRBV11-2 to TRBJ2-2, with D hard to call. Germline CDR1 and CDR2: SGHAT and FQNNGV. This CDR3 spans 23 amino acids. Trimming cost V 0 bases and J 7 bases, with 36 bases left between them. CDR3 sequence reads: CASSLDFSALSLFPQIAGGELFF. In nucleotides, the CDR3 is TGTGCCAGCAGCTTAGATTTCTCAGCGTTGTCACTTTTTCCCCAAATAGCCGGCGGGGAGCTGTTTTTT.

J is TRBJ2-2 and V is TRBV11-1, with 8 bases identical to TRBD2. With V trimmed by 5 bases and J by 1 base, 21 bases remained unmatched. There are 21 residues in the CDR3. CDR1 and CDR2 (germline): SGHAT, FQDESV (reference sequence). The CDR3: CASSPRLGTREFDVNTGELFF. For the CDR3, the DNA is TGTGCCAGCAGCCCCCGCCTAGGGACTAGAGAGTTCGACGTGAACACCGGGGAGCTGTTTTTT.

The chain is built from TRBV2 and TRBJ1-1, with D uncertain. CDR3 length equals 12 residues. CDR1 is SNHLY, CDR2 FYNNEI, per germline. V was clipped by 7 bases and J by 0 bases, with 6 bases between them. The CDR3 sequence is CASNSMNTEAFF. The DNA for the CDR3 is TGTGCCAGCAACAGCATGAACACTGAAGCTTTCTTT.

This clonotype was recorded a few times. The CDR3 DNA is TGTGCCAGCAGCACCCTTCAGGACAAGCAAGAGACCCAGTACTTC. As protein: CASSTLQDKQETQYF. The chain has TRBV9 and TRBJ2-5, with D perhaps TRBD1 (5 bases). CDR1 is SGDLS, CDR2 YYNGEE, per germline. Trimming removed 4 bases at V and 2 bases at J, with 15 bases between. This CDR3 comprises 15 residues.

The CDR3 is CASSFMGFYNEQFF. The CDR3 region has the DNA TGTGCCAGCAGTTTTATGGGTTTCTACAATGAGCAGTTCTTC. The chain couples TRBV12-3 or TRBV12-4 to TRBJ2-1; D is undetermined. Trimming pared 3 bases from V and 3 bases from J, leaving 9 bases between. CDR3 length equals 14 residues.

This clonotype was seen ten or more times. The V and J genes are TRBV4-1 and TRBJ2-7; D might be TRBD1 or TRBD2, each matching 5 bases. V lost 1 base to trimming and J lost 1 base, with 14 bases between them. The CDR3 is 16 amino acids. The germline CDR1 and CDR2 sequences are MGHRA and YSYEKL. CDR3 DNA: TGCGCCAGCAGCCAAGGTCCGGGACCTCCTTCCTACGAGCAGTACTTC. It translates to CASSQGPGPPSYEQYF.

The sample holds many counts of this clonotype. This chain connects TRBV28 to TRBJ2-3; 10 nucleotides align to TRBD2. The CDR3 is 19 residues long. From germline, CDR1 is MDHEN and CDR2 SYDVKM. V was pared by 1 base and J by 0 bases, with 10 bases of the junction left unmatched. The CDR3 loop reads CASSLLRKGLATSTDTQYF. The CDR3 DNA follows: TGTGCCAGCAGTTTATTGCGTAAGGGACTAGCGACTAGCACAGATACGCAGTATTTT.

The chain combines TRBV6-1 with TRBJ2-5, with D maybe TRBD2 (6 bases). Trimming took 4 bases from V and 4 from J, leaving 19 bases between them. This CDR3 is built from 16 residues. The V gene's germline CDR1 is MNHNS and CDR2 SASEGT. Here the CDR3 reads CASSAWALGRGETQYF. In nucleotides, the CDR3 is TGTGCCAGCAGTGCATGGGCCTTGGGGCGGGGAGAGACCCAGTACTTC.

This clonotype has a handful of counts. This chain uses TRBV29-1 with TRBJ1-1; 8 bases line up with TRBD1. This CDR3 region has 12 residues. The V and J ends lost 7 bases and 5 bases, in that order; junction bases with no gene match: 6. Per germline, CDR1 SQVTM and CDR2 ANQGSEA. The CDR3 sequence is CSGRTGSTEAFF. DNA for the CDR3: TGCAGCGGACGGACAGGGTCGACTGAAGCTTTCTTT.